The present T cell receptor beta chain was sequenced within a study of identical twins. Via MiXCR, TCRdb re-called the 5' RACE reads, giving one row per CDR3 protein. The sample includes under 500,000 distinct CDR3 sequences, about 13% of them seen just once. CDR1 is LNHDA, CDR2 SQIVND, per germline (reference sequence). This CDR3 has 15 residues. Unmatched junction bases numbered 6, after V lost 7 bases and J lost 1 base. Each donor (without exception) was a healthy Caucasian. The data also belong to a second study, concerning yellow fever vaccine responses in identical twins.

The clonotype comes from a woman aged 18-29 years in good health. V usage is TRBV19 and J usage is TRBJ1-1, with 10 bases aligning to TRBD1. Sequenced sample: CD4+ T cells sorted from blood. The CDR3 DNA sequence: TGTGCCAGTACCCTCAGGACAGGGGGGAACACTGAAGCTTTCTTT. Its translation: CASTLRTGGNTEAFF.